This passage covers 32 T cell receptor beta chains from one sample sequenced in a study of blood T cell repertoires in COVID-19. Clones were sequenced by immunoSEQ multiplex PCR, and TCRdb holds only the in-frame ones, with some missing. The table shows about 270,000 clones, with about nine tenths occurring only once. Material for sequencing was PBMCs or T cells enriched from blood (not recorded which). These receptor sequences come from a woman aged 25 to 39 with acute COVID-19.

The genes are TRBV30 and TRBJ1-2; the match to TRBD1 covers 7 bases. Germline V lookup: CDR1 GTSNPN, CDR2 SVGIG (reference sequence). Trimming at V came to 0 bases and at J to 6 bases, leaving 10 bases not matched to a gene. The CDR3 length is 15 residues. The CDR3 spells CAWSVLGQDVDGYTF. The CDR3, as DNA: TGTGCCTGGAGTGTACTCGGACAGGACGTAGATGGCTACACCTTC.

The rearrangement links TRBV11-2 to TRBJ1-3; possibly TRBD1 for D (5 bases). CDR3 length: 15 residues. Trimming removed 7 bases at V and 0 bases at J, with 13 bases between. Germline CDR1 reads SGHAT; CDR2 reads FQNNGV. The CDR3 sequence is CASMPFGGSGNTIYF. CDR3 sequence (DNA): TGTGCCAGCATGCCATTCGGGGGCTCTGGAAACACCATATATTTT.

The chain uses TRBV21-1 and TRBJ2-3; the table's D call, TRBD2, was not checked against the DNA. TRBV21-1 is marked as a pseudogene. The CDR3 contains 18 residues. CDR3 DNA: TGTGCCAGCAGCAAAGAGAGTAGCGGGGCCCCTAGCACAGATACGCAGTATTTT. Translating gives CASSKESSGAPSTDTQYF.

This chain connects TRBV19 to TRBJ1-1; maybe TRBD1 (5 bases). The CDR3 loop spans 15 amino acids. Between the trimmed V and J ends, which lost 6 bases and 1 base, there was a span of 15 bases. The V gene's germline CDR1 is LNHDA and CDR2 SQIVND (reference sequence). CDR3 in amino acids: CASSHYPTGNTEAFF. The DNA for the CDR3 is TGTGCCAGTAGCCACTATCCAACAGGGAACACTGAAGCTTTCTTT.

This chain joins TRBV5-6 and TRBJ2-5; TRBD2 agrees at 8 bases. This CDR3 spans 14 amino acids. The ends lost 4 bases at V and 9 bases at J; junction bases unmatched: 11. Germline-derived CDR1 and CDR2 are SGHDT and YYEEEE. The CDR3 sequence: CASSPGGTAGAQYF. As DNA, the CDR3 is TGTGCCAGCAGCCCGGGGGGGACGGCAGGGGCCCAGTACTTC.

The rearrangement links TRBV4-2 to TRBJ2-5; TRBD2 aligns across 7 bases. The CDR3 spans 16 residues. Germline values: CDR1 LGHNA, CDR2 YNFKEQ. V shed 0 bases and J 7 bases; nucleotides not matched to a gene: 11. The CDR3 loop is CASSQEVGLGRGTQYF. Written as DNA, the CDR3 is TGTGCCAGCAGCCAAGAGGTTGGGTTGGGGAGGGGGACCCAGTACTTC.

The V call is TRBV11-2, the J call TRBJ2-1; D may be TRBD1 (5 bases). CDR3 length: 15 residues. Germline V gives CDR1 SGHAT, CDR2 FQNNGV. Trimming removed 3 bases from V and 2 bases from J, with 11 bases in between. In nucleotides, the CDR3 is TGTGCCAGCAGCTTTAGGACACCGACCTACAATGAGCAGTTCTTC. Translating gives CASSFRTPTYNEQFF. The complete variable domain, with remaining parts taken from reference TRBV11-2 and TRBJ2-1, reads EAGVAQSPRYKIIEKRQSVAFWCNPISGHATLYWYQQILGQGPKLLIQFQNNGVVDDSQLPKDRFSAERLKGVDSTLKIQPAKLEDSAVYLCASSFRTPTYNEQFFGPGTRLTVL.

This chain links TRBV2 with TRBJ2-1, with TRBD1 as a possible D gene (5 bases). CDR1 is SNHLY, CDR2 FYNNEI, per germline. The CDR3 is 17 amino acids. Trimming took 6 bases from V and 4 from J, leaving 22 bases between them. In DNA, the CDR3 is TGTGCCAGCAGGAGGACACGGAGTCAGGCCAAATACAATGAGCAGTTCTTC. Its protein is CASRRTRSQAKYNEQFF.

This rearrangement joins TRBV28 to TRBJ1-4; 7 positions agree with TRBD1. The CDR3 totals 17 residues. The germline CDR1 and CDR2 sequences are MDHEN and SYDVKM. J lost 10 bases, V lost 5 bases, and 19 bases had no gene match. CDR3 nucleotide sequence: TGTGCCAGCAGTCCGATCATTTCCCGGGACAGTTTCGTAAAACTGTTTTTT. It encodes CASSPIISRDSFVKLFF.

CDR3 sequence: CASSLRDREAFF. The CDR3 nucleotides read TGTGCCAGCAGTCTCCGGGACAGGGAAGCTTTCTTT. The V gene is TRBV12-3 or TRBV12-4, the J gene TRBJ1-1; 8 bases match TRBD1. The CDR3 is 12 residues long. Losses at the gene ends were 5 bases for V and 8 bases for J; bases not matched to a gene: 4.

The rearrangement links TRBV7-9 to TRBJ2-1, with D possibly being TRBD1 (5 bases). The CDR3 runs 15 residues. Germline CDR1 and CDR2: SEHNR and FQNEAQ (reference sequence). Trimming left V 0 bases short and J 5 bases short, with 11 bases between. CDR3 amino acids: CASSLAGQGNNEQFF. The CDR3 bases are TGTGCCAGCAGCTTAGCTGGCCAGGGAAACAATGAGCAGTTCTTC.

This chain connects TRBV25-1 to TRBJ2-7, with a tentative D call TRBD1 (6 bases). This CDR3 contains 15 residues. Germline V lookup: CDR1 MGHDK, CDR2 SYGVNS. Trimming shortened V by 6 bases and J by 4 bases, and 19 bases separated the two germline ends. The CDR3 nucleotides read TGTGCCAGCAGGGCCGGGACCCCAGGGGTATACGAGCAGTACTTC. This gives the protein CASRAGTPGVYEQYF.

J is TRBJ1-5 and V is TRBV6-5; D is possibly TRBD1 (6 bases). The CDR3 extends over 13 amino acids. Trimming stripped 6 bases from V and 1 base from J, with 7 bases between. Per the germline V gene, CDR1 is MNHEY and CDR2 is SVGAGI. CDR3: CASRGQSNQPQHF. CDR3 coding DNA: TGTGCCAGCAGAGGACAGAGCAATCAGCCCCAGCATTTT.

The chain combines TRBV25-1 with TRBJ2-1, with 7 bases aligning to TRBD1. The CDR3 has 17 residues. Germline trimming cut 6 bases from V and 3 bases from J; bases unmatched to any gene: 14. Germline assignment: CDR1 MGHDK and CDR2 SYGVNS. CDR3 sequence: CASSRDRVGTHYNEQFF. CDR3 in DNA: TGTGCCAGCAGCCGGGACAGAGTAGGAACACACTACAATGAGCAGTTCTTC. The variable domain in full, completed from reference TRBV25-1 and TRBJ2-1, reads EADIYQTPRYLVIGTGKKITLECSQTMGHDKMYWYQQDPGMELHLIHYSYGVNSTEKGDLSSESTVSRIRTEHFPLTLESARPSHTSQYLCASSRDRVGTHYNEQFFGPGTRLTVL.

The rearrangement links TRBV15 to TRBJ2-1; D is perhaps TRBD1 (5 bases). Per the germline V gene, CDR1 is LNHNV and CDR2 is YYDKDF (reference sequence). The CDR3 extends over 18 amino acids. Trimming shortened V by 3 bases and J by 3 bases, and 21 bases separated the two germline ends. The CDR3 spells CATSRRFLRTRNYNEQFF. The CDR3 nucleotides are TGTGCCACCAGCAGGAGGTTCTTGCGGACACGAAACTACAATGAGCAGTTCTTC.

CDR3 DNA: TGTGCCAGCAGCCCAGGACTAGCGGAGATTAACACCGGGGAGCTGTTTTTT. It specifies CASSPGLAEINTGELFF. The V call is TRBV5-4, the J call TRBJ2-2, with 10 bases matching TRBD2. CDR1 is SGHNT, CDR2 YYREEE, per germline (reference sequence). Unmatched junction bases numbered 8, after V lost 4 bases and J lost 2 bases. The CDR3 is made up of 17 amino acids. Based on the CDR3 plus reference TRBV5-4 and TRBJ2-2, the full variable domain is ETGVTQSPTHLIKTRGQQVTLRCSSQSGHNTVSWYQQALGQGPQFIFQYYREEENGRGNFPPRFSGLQFPNYSSELNVNALELDDSALYLCASSPGLAEINTGELFFGEGSRLTVL.

This chain connects TRBV7-3 to TRBJ2-3, with TRBD2 as a possible D gene (7 bases). Per the germline V gene, CDR1 is SGHTA and CDR2 is FQGTGA. The length of the CDR3 is 13 residues. Trimming shortened V by 4 bases and J by 6 bases, and 11 bases separated the two germline ends. The chain's CDR3 is CASSSGGRDTQYF. CDR3 DNA: TGTGCCAGCAGCTCCGGGGGGCGGGATACGCAGTATTTT.

This chain uses TRBV2 with TRBJ2-5, with 7 bases identical to TRBD1. The V gene's germline CDR1 is SNHLY and CDR2 FYNNEI. J gave up 4 bases and V 6 bases, and 14 bases lay outside the gene matches. CDR3 length: 16 residues. CDR3 DNA: TGTGCCAGCAGCGCACTACAGGGGTATGGGGGAGAGACCCAGTACTTC. Its translation: CASSALQGYGGETQYF.

The chain combines TRBV2 with TRBJ1-6; D is possibly TRBD1 (5 bases). The germline gives CDR1 SNHLY, CDR2 FYNNEI. V was shortened by 4 bases and J by 2 bases, with 12 bases between the two germline ends. This CDR3 spans 16 amino acids. In DNA form, the CDR3 reads TGTGCCAGCAGTGGAGGTACGGGGGCCTATAATTCACCCCTCCACTTT. Encoded protein: CASSGGTGAYNSPLHF. Together with reference TRBV2 and TRBJ1-6, the CDR3 gives the full variable domain: EPEVTQTPSHQVTQMGQEVILRCVPISNHLYFYWYRQILGQKVEFLVSFYNNEISEKSEIFDDQFSVERPDGSNFTLKIRSTKLEDSAMYFCASSGGTGAYNSPLHFGNGTRLTVT.

The chain is built from TRBV4-1 and TRBJ2-1; a possible D gene is TRBD2 (6 bases). The V end lost 1 base, the J end lost 7 bases, and 17 bases lay between the germline ends. Per the germline V gene, CDR1 is MGHRA and CDR2 is YSYEKL. This CDR3 contains 16 residues. The CDR3 nucleotides read TGCGCCAGCAGCCAAGGACTGGGGGACTCAATAAATGAGCAGTTCTTC. Encoded protein: CASSQGLGDSINEQFF.

In its sample, this clone was seen once. The chain recombines TRBV11-2 with TRBJ2-3; TRBD2 matches at 12 bases. Germline lookup yields CDR1 SGHAT and CDR2 FQNNGV. CDR3 length equals 18 residues. The trim removed 2 bases at V and 6 bases at J, leaving 12 bases unmatched. The CDR3 coding sequence is TGTGCCAGCAGCTTATCCCGGGCTAGCGGGAGGGCAGGGGATACGCAGTATTTT. This translates into CASSLSRASGRAGDTQYF.

The rearrangement uses TRBV2 and TRBJ2-7; a possible D gene is TRBD2 (6 bases). The CDR3 covers 13 residues. Per germline, CDR1 SNHLY and CDR2 FYNNEI. V gave up 10 bases and J gave up 0 bases, with 13 bases separating them. The CDR3 DNA reads TGTGCCACCTCGAGGGAGGTCTCCTACGAGCAGTACTTC. Encoded protein: CATSREVSYEQYF.

The chain combines TRBV30 with TRBJ1-4; no reliable D call. The CDR3 runs 14 residues. Germline V gene lookup returns CDR1 GTSNPN and CDR2 SVGIG (reference sequence). V gave up 3 bases and J gave up 0 bases, with 8 bases separating them. In DNA form, the CDR3 reads TGTGCCTGGAGCCCGGACTCAACTAATGAAAAACTGTTTTTT. Residues: CAWSPDSTNEKLFF.

The V and J genes are TRBV9 and TRBJ2-7; 9 nucleotides match TRBD2. This CDR3 comprises 16 residues. CDR1 is SGDLS, CDR2 YYNGEE, per germline. V shed 0 bases, J shed 7 bases, and the junction held 11 bases outside the gene matches. This CDR3 reads CASSVVPSGTAREQYF. The CDR3 coding sequence is TGTGCCAGCAGCGTAGTCCCTAGCGGGACGGCGAGGGAGCAGTACTTC.

The chain uses TRBV5-1 and TRBJ2-2; the match to TRBD2 covers 11 bases. The V and J ends lost 7 bases and 1 base, in that order; junction bases with no gene match: 3. The CDR3 covers 15 residues. Germline loops: CDR1 SGHRS, CDR2 YFSETQ. The CDR3 nucleotides are TGCGCCAGCCAGACTAGCGGGGTGAACACCGGGGAGCTGTTTTTT. As protein: CASQTSGVNTGELFF.

The rearrangement links TRBV12-3 or TRBV12-4 to TRBJ1-2; D uncertain. CDR3 length: 13 residues. Trimming stripped 0 bases from V and 4 bases from J, with 6 bases between. Here the CDR3 reads CASSLATVYGYTF. For the CDR3, the DNA is TGTGCCAGCAGTTTAGCAACAGTCTATGGCTACACCTTC.

This clone appeared once. The V call is TRBV15, the J call TRBJ2-1; D call uncertain. The length of the CDR3 is 15 residues. V was shortened by 5 bases and J by 0 bases, with 11 bases between the two germline ends. CDR1 and CDR2 from the germline V gene are LNHNV and YYDKDF (reference sequence). In DNA form, the CDR3 reads TGTGCCACCAGCGCCCGACTTCTCTCCTACAATGAGCAGTTCTTC. Translation gives CATSARLLSYNEQFF.

CDR3 in amino acids: CASSPLTGGLAGVPTDTQYF. DNA for the CDR3: TGTGCCAGCAGCCCCCTTACTGGTGGTCTAGCGGGAGTCCCCACAGATACGCAGTATTTT. The rearrangement links TRBV3-1 (or the pseudogene TRBV3-2) to TRBJ2-3, with 10 bases aligning to TRBD2. This CDR3 has 20 residues. CDR1 is LGHDT, CDR2 YNNKEL, per germline (reference sequence). J was trimmed by 2 bases and V by 4 bases; bases with no gene match: 18.

The chain combines TRBV27 with TRBJ1-4; 7 bases align to TRBD1. V trimming: 6 bases; J trimming: 4 bases; junction bases outside the gene matches: 2. This CDR3 contains 13 residues. CDR1 is MNHEY, CDR2 SMNVEV, per germline (reference sequence). Here the CDR3 reads CASRGQSNEKLFF. CDR3 nucleotide sequence: TGTGCCAGCAGGGGACAGAGTAATGAAAAACTGTTTTTT. The full variable domain, rest sourced from reference TRBV27 and TRBJ1-4, is EAQVTQNPRYLITVTGKKLTVTCSQNMNHEYMSWYRQDPGLGLRQIYYSMNVEVTDKGDVPEGYKVSRKEKRNFPLILESPSPNQTSLYFCASRGQSNEKLFFGSGTQLSVL.

The chain employs TRBV9 and TRBJ2-1; 7 nucleotides align to TRBD2. With V trimmed by 1 base and J by 9 bases, 10 bases remained unmatched. This CDR3 has 15 amino acids. Germline V lookup: CDR1 SGDLS, CDR2 YYNGEE. The CDR3 loop is CASSVRAGERIEQFF. For the CDR3, the DNA is TGTGCCAGCAGCGTAAGGGCGGGAGAGAGAATTGAGCAGTTCTTC.

V usage is TRBV19 and J usage is TRBJ2-7; 13 nucleotides agree with TRBD2. V lost 4 bases, J lost 4 bases, and 4 bases stayed unmatched. The V gene's germline CDR1 is LNHDA and CDR2 SQIVND (reference sequence). The CDR3 is 15 residues long. The chain's CDR3 is CASSTGTSGIYEQYF. CDR3 bases: TGTGCCAGTAGTACCGGGACTAGCGGGATTTACGAGCAGTACTTC.

The CDR3 spells CASSGGIREGTYGYTF. The CDR3 region has the DNA TGTGCCAGTAGTGGGGGCATCAGGGAAGGCACCTATGGCTACACCTTC. The rearrangement joins TRBV19 to TRBJ1-2, with D possibly matching TRBD1 (6 bases). Trimming stripped 5 bases from V and 4 bases from J, with 20 bases between. Germline V gene lookup returns CDR1 LNHDA and CDR2 SQIVND (reference sequence). The CDR3 has 16 residues.